The sequence of this T cell receptor (beta chain) was determined in a study of shared clonotypes between healthy human individuals. The material for each subset, its genomic DNA, was split evenly across several immunoSEQ plates. Here immunoSEQ multiplex PCR was the method, and the copy in TCRdb shows in-frame clones only, minus some. The sample has 550,000 to 750,000 clones, over 95% seen once. In this sample, this clone turned up once. Antigen unknown. The CDR3 spans 12 residues. In germline, CDR1 is SNHLY, CDR2 FYNNEI. Whole-study results and caveats: The study found roughly 5% of naive CD4 clonotypes shared across a handful of donors.

Naive CD8 populations comprised CD45RO-negative cells positively selected for CCR7, excluding terminally differentiated effector memory CD45RA+ cells. The clonotype was recovered from a woman aged 25 to 39 in good health. The source material was naive CD8+ T cells sorted from blood. The genes are TRBV2 and TRBJ2-5; D possibly corresponds to TRBD1 (6 bases). The DNA end favors TRBJ2-7, so the J call may be wrong. This CDR3 is CATRDNYYEQYF. The CDR3 DNA sequence: TGTGCTACCCGGGACAATTACTACGAGCAGTACTTC.